A single sample gave rise to the 4 T cell receptor beta chains below, sequenced in a study of radiotherapy plus CTLA-4 blockade in lung cancer. Data came from immunoSEQ multiplex PCR; TCRdb stores just in-frame clones and leaves some out. The sample carries about 39,000 clones, 79% recorded once. The source was peripheral blood, collected from a patient treated with radiotherapy plus ipilimumab. The receptor source for this set is a human donor with non-small cell lung cancer that progressed on radiotherapy plus ipilimumab.

This clone was detected a few times. This chain connects TRBV2 to TRBJ2-5; tentatively, D is TRBD2 (5 bases). Looked up from germline, CDR1 is SNHLY and CDR2 is FYNNEI. V was clipped by 4 bases and J by 4 bases, with 19 bases between them. CDR3 length: 16 residues. The CDR3 region is CASSAVSRNGGETQYF. The DNA of the CDR3 is TGTGCCAGCAGTGCCGTCTCCAGAAACGGAGGAGAGACCCAGTACTTC.

This clone was found once. This rearrangement joins TRBV7-6 to TRBJ1-4; maybe TRBD1 (6 bases). CDR3 length equals 15 residues. Trimming took 4 bases from V and 7 from J, leaving 16 bases between them. Germline assignment: CDR1 SGHVS and CDR2 FNYEAQ. CDR3 sequence (DNA): TGTGCCAGCAGCTCCGGCTCAGGGGTGGGTGAAAAACTGTTTTTT. It is translated as CASSSGSGVGEKLFF.

The chain recombines TRBV7-2 with TRBJ2-3; 12 nucleotides match TRBD2. This CDR3 comprises 15 residues. With 2 bases clipped from V and 7 bases from J, the junction kept 4 bases outside the gene matches. Germline-derived CDR1 and CDR2 are SGHTA and FQGNSA. CDR3 region: CASSLRLAGGHTQYF. The CDR3 DNA is TGTGCCAGCAGCTTAAGGCTAGCGGGGGGGCATACGCAGTATTTT. The variable domain in full, with the rest retrieved from reference TRBV7-2 and TRBJ2-3, is GAGVSQSPSNKVTEKGKDVELRCDPISGHTALYWYRQSLGQGLEFLIYFQGNSAPDKSGLPSDRFSAERTGGSVSTLTIQRTQQEDSAVYLCASSLRLAGGHTQYFGPGTRLTVL.

The chain joins TRBV19 to TRBJ2-3; D gene unclear. CDR1 is LNHDA and CDR2 is SQIVND in the germline V gene (reference sequence). V lost 1 base and J lost 0, with 11 bases in between. CDR3 length: 16 amino acids. CDR3 coding DNA: TGTGCCAGTAGTATAGGCCCCGAAGCTAGCACAGATACGCAGTATTTT. Translating it yields CASSIGPEASTDTQYF.